This entry describes one TCR beta chain. This sample stems from a study of blood T cell repertoires in COVID-19. Study-wide context: Spain, Italy and the United States supplied samples that represented acute and convalescent COVID-19. Sample material is recorded as cDNA or gDNA derived from T cells, B-cell-depleted T cells, or PBMCs.

Original methodology: Estimation of nucleated cell counts was performed using reference gene primer amplification. The table came from immunoSEQ multiplex PCR; TCRdb's copy has only in-frame clones and leaves some out. D and trimming were read from the DNA, whereas the V and J calls and clone size are those reported in that table. The sample yields around 100,000 clones, about 80% seen once. The CDR3 extends over 15 amino acids. Germline V gene data show CDR1 as LGHDT and CDR2 as YNNKEL (reference sequence). Trimming took 0 bases from V and 1 from J, leaving 10 bases between them. The genes are TRBV3-1 (or the pseudogene TRBV3-2) and TRBJ2-7; tentative D call: TRBD1 (5 bases). This TCR was sampled from a man aged 60 to 75 with acute or convalescent COVID-19. The sequencing sample was made of peripheral blood. CDR3: CASSQEAQGSYEQYF. The CDR3 nucleotides are TGTGCCAGCAGCCAAGAGGCCCAGGGATCCTACGAGCAGTACTTC.